A selection of T cell receptor beta chains follows, all from one sample in a study of human thymus T cells. Sequencing used immunoSEQ multiplex PCR; TCRdb keeps in-frame clones, though not all of them. The data hold roughly 120,000 clones, with about 93% observed a single time. The specimen sequenced was thymus tissue. Receptors originate from a boy under three years old with a congenital heart defect but otherwise immunologically healthy. Each CDR3 is given with its conserved first and last residue. Fields, in order: J gene, D gene, clone size, V gene, CDR3 DNA, CDR3 protein. D genes are given only for firm matches. Expanded clones are given a class, and other clones once, few, many or no size at all.

>TRBJ1-6|TRBD1|few|TRBV27
TGTGCCAGCAGTCTGGACAGGGAAGCGTCACCCCTCCACTTT
CASSLDREASPLHF
>TRBJ2-7|TRBD2|-|TRBV6-1
TGTGCCAGCACCCTAGCGGATATCTCCTACGAGCAGTACTTC
CASTLADISYEQYF
>TRBJ1-6|-|few|TRBV5-6
TGTGCCAGCAGCCCGCGGAATTCACCCCTCCACTTT
CASSPRNSPLHF
>TRBJ1-2|TRBD1|-|TRBV28
TGTGCCAGCAGTGCATATCCAGGGGACAGGGACAGGGGCTACACCTTC
CASSAYPGDRDRGYTF
>TRBJ1-4|-|-|TRBV2
TGTGCCAGCACCCCCGCCAGGCTTAATGAAAAACTGTTTTTT
CASTPARLNEKLFF
>TRBJ2-3|TRBD2|-|TRBV4-1
TGCGCCAGCAGCCACCGCGGGGGGCTGTCTCTCGAAGCAGATACGCAGTATTTT
CASSHRGGLSLEADTQYF
>TRBJ2-1|-|-|TRBV30
TGTGCCTGGAGTGTACACTGGATGCGGGGTTACAATGAGCAGTTCTTC
CAWSVHWMRGYNEQFF
>TRBJ2-5|TRBD2|-|TRBV28
TGTGCCAGCAGTGGGGGACCGGGAGGCCAGAAAGAGACCCAGTACTTC
CASSGGPGGQKETQYF
>TRBJ1-5|-|-|TRBV6-1
TGTGCCAGCAGTGTATCTACCAATCAGCCCCAGCATTTT
CASSVSTNQPQHF
>TRBJ1-2|-|-|TRBV28
TGTGCCAGCAGCGACGCGGGCCCGGGCAGGTCTAACTATGGCTACACCTTC
CASSDAGPGRSNYGYTF
>TRBJ1-1|TRBD1|-|TRBV7-2
TGTGCCAGCACCAGACAGGGGAACACTGAAGCTTTCTTT
CASTRQGNTEAFF
>TRBJ2-2|TRBD2|-|TRBV30
TGTGCCTGGAGTCTACCGGGACTAGCCCACTCCGGGGAGCTGTTTTTT
CAWSLPGLAHSGELFF
>TRBJ2-1|TRBD2|-|TRBV2
TGTGCCAGCAGTGAAGTAGCGGGGGGGAATGAGCAGTTCTTC
CASSEVAGGNEQFF
>TRBJ2-7|-|-|TRBV6-1
TGTGCCAGCAGTACCTCGATGGGCCCCTACGAGCAGTACTTC
CASSTSMGPYEQYF
>TRBJ2-5|-|-|TRBV28
TGTGCCAGCAGTTTAAGCGCGGGCTTAGGGGAGACCCAGTACTTC
CASSLSAGLGETQYF
>TRBJ2-7|-|-|TRBV5-6
TGTGCCAGCAGCATAAAGAACGGGACACCCTCCTACGAGCAGTACTTC
CASSIKNGTPSYEQYF
>TRBJ1-3|-|-|TRBV16
TGTGCCAGCAGCCAATTAGGCAGCTCTGGAAACACCATATATTTT
CASSQLGSSGNTIYF
>TRBJ2-7|-|-|TRBV5-6
TGTGCCAGCAGCTTGGGCCAGGGGCGTGCTGAGATGAACGAGCAGTACTTC
CASSLGQGRAEMNEQYF
>TRBJ2-7|-|-|TRBV29-1
TGCAGCGTTGAAGATAGGCAGGGCTCCTACGAGCAGTACTTC
CSVEDRQGSYEQYF
>TRBJ2-1|-|once|TRBV15
TGTGCCACCAGCCATCGTATTCAGGATAGGGCCTACAATGAGCAGTTCTTC
CATSHRIQDRAYNEQFF
>TRBJ1-1|-|once|TRBV18
TGTGCCAGCTCACTCGAAATAGGGGGGGCGGAGGCTTTCTTT
CASSLEIGGAEAFF
>TRBJ2-5|TRBD2|-|TRBV27
TGTGCCAGCAGTTTAACCGGGACTAGCGGGGGGCCGTACCAAGAGACCCAGTACTTC
CASSLTGTSGGPYQETQYF
>TRBJ2-5|-|-|TRBV6-1
TGTGCCACTCTGCCAAGACGGAGGGAGACCCAGTACTTC
CATLPRRRETQYF
>TRBJ1-1|TRBD1|-|TRBV5-1
TGCGCCAGCAGCCCCAGGGGGGGGAACACTGAAGCTTTCTTT
CASSPRGGNTEAFF
>TRBJ2-4|-|-|TRBV7-2
TGTGCCAGCAGCCAGGGGGGAGGTCAAAGGATTCAGTACTTC
CASSQGGGQRIQYF
>TRBJ1-1|-|once|TRBV27
TGTGCCAGCAGCAGAGGGAAAGCTTTCTTT
CASSRGKAFF
>TRBJ2-7|TRBD2|-|TRBV4-3
TGCGCCAGCAGCCAGGACGGGGGGTACGAGCAGTACTTC
CASSQDGGYEQYF
>TRBJ2-7|-|-|TRBV28
TGTGCCAGCACTCCAGGGGACTATCTCGACGAGCAGTACTTC
CASTPGDYLDEQYF
>TRBJ2-2|TRBD2|once|TRBV9
TGTGCCAGCAGCGTAGAGGGCGGGGGGAACACCGGGGAGCTGTTTTTT
CASSVEGGGNTGELFF
>TRBJ2-1|TRBD2|-|TRBV27
TGTGCCAGCAGACGGACTAGCGGGAGGGTCAATGAGCAGTTCTTC
CASRRTSGRVNEQFF
>TRBJ2-3|TRBD2|once|TRBV19
TGTGCCAGTAGTATAGAGACTAGCTCAGATACGCAGTATTTT
CASSIETSSDTQYF
>TRBJ1-3|-|-|TRBV28
TGTGCCAGCAGACCCCGGGGGGGGAGGACTGGAAACACCATATATTTT
CASRPRGGRTGNTIYF
>TRBJ2-7|TRBD1|-|TRBV9
TGTGCCAGCAGCACCACGGACAGGTCTTCCTACGAGCAGTACTTC
CASSTTDRSSYEQYF
>TRBJ2-7|TRBD2|-|TRBV7-2
TGTGCCAGCAGCTTACCTAGCGGGGGGGTCTGGAGGGAGCAGTACTTC
CASSLPSGGVWREQYF
>TRBJ2-2|-|once|TRBV30
TGTGCCTGGAGTGTGTCAGAAAACACCGGGGAGCTGTTTTTT
CAWSVSENTGELFF
>TRBJ2-3|TRBD2|once|TRBV10-3
TGTGCCACCTTAGAGATTACTAGCGGGGGGGTTACAGATACGCAGTATTTT
CATLEITSGGVTDTQYF